This TCR beta chain was recorded in a study of tumor-infiltrating lymphocytes in oesophageal squamous cell carcinoma. Germline-derived CDR1 and CDR2 are MDHEN and SYDVKM. Losses at the gene ends were 5 bases for V and 5 bases for J; bases not matched to a gene: 3. The CDR3 spans 14 residues. TCRdb re-called the PCR reads through MiXCR, storing one row per CDR3 protein. The sample records 15,000 to 20,000 distinct CDR3 sequences, 50% being singletons. This TCR derives from a male donor with esophageal squamous cell carcinoma. The sequenced material came from esophageal tumor tissue. This chain links TRBV28 with TRBJ1-2; 12 bases fit TRBD1. CDR3 DNA: TGTGCCAGCAGTCCGGGACAGGGGGCTTATGGCTACACCTTC. Translating gives CASSPGQGAYGYTF.